This T cell receptor beta chain is drawn from a study of beta chain features in type 1 diabetes. Investigators reverse transcribed all isolated RNA, so they sequenced expressed TCRB transcripts. About 960,000 reads, on average, came from each of the stem cell-like memory T cell samples. The table came from immunoSEQ multiplex PCR; TCRdb's copy has only in-frame clones and leaves some out. Of approximately 84,000 clones in the sample, under 35% were seen once. Comments on this clone: Its antigen is still unknown.

Germline CDR1 SGDLS, CDR2 YYNGEE. The trim removed 3 bases at V and 11 bases at J, leaving 5 bases unmatched. The CDR3 covers 14 residues. Study outcomes and limitations: Diminished insertions and augmented deletions at VDJ junctions characterized type 1 diabetes patients. Whether TCRB rearrangement is influenced by HLA type went unresolved here.

The purity of all sorted populations exceeded 98%. Sequencing was done on a sample of stem cell memory CD4+ T cells from blood. The chain carries TRBV9 and TRBJ1-6; 10 bases map to TRBD1. The sequence was collected from a woman under 30 in good health. CDR3 sequence (DNA): TGTGCCAGCAGCGCGGGACAGGGGAAGGCACCCCTCCACTTT. Amino acid sequence: CASSAGQGKAPLHF.